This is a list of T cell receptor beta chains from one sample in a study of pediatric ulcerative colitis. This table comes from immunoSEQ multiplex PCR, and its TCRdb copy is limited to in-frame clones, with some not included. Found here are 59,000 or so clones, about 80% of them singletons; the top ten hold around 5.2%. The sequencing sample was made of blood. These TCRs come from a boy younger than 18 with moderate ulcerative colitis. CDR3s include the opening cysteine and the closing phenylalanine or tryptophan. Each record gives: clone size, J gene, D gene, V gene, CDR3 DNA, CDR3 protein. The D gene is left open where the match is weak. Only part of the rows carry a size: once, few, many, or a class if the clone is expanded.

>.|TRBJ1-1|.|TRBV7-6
TGTGCCAGCAGCGAAAATTTTGGGGGTGGGAGCACTGAAGCTTTCTTT
CASSENFGGGSTEAFF
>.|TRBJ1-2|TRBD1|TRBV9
TGTGCCAGCAGCGTAGTAACAGGGGCAAGCTATGGCTACACCTTC
CASSVVTGASYGYTF
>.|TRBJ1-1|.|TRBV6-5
TGTGCCAGCAGGAGCCTGGAAGCCGAAGCTTTCTTT
CASRSLEAEAFF
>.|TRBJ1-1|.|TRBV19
TGTGCCAGTAGTATAGGCAGGAACACTGAAGCTTTCTTT
CASSIGRNTEAFF
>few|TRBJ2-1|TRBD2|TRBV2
TGTGCCAGCAGTGAAGCTGGACTAGCGGGGATCAATGAGCAGTTCTTC
CASSEAGLAGINEQFF
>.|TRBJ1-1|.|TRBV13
TGTGCCAGCGGGTTCGGCAGGGACACTGAAGCTTTCTTT
CASGFGRDTEAFF
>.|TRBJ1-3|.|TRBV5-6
TGTGCCAGCACCAGAGGGGGGGCCCTAAGCTCTGGAAACACCATATATTTT
CASTRGGALSSGNTIYF
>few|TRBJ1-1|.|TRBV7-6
TGTGCCAGCAGCTTAGCGTGGGGGAATGAAGCTTTCTTT
CASSLAWGNEAFF
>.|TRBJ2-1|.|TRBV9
TGTGCCAGCAGCGTAGGCGGCGCCACCTACAATGAGCAGTTCTTC
CASSVGGATYNEQFF
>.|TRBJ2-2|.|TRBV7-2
TGTGCCAGCAGGATGGCCCCCTCCGGGATCACCGGGGAGCTGTTTTTT
CASRMAPSGITGELFF
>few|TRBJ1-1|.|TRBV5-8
TGTGCCAGCAGCAAGAGGGGGGGGCACTATGAAGCTTTCTTT
CASSKRGGHYEAFF
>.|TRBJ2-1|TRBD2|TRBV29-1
TGCAGCGCCGTGGCTAGCGGCGCCTACAATGAGCAGTTCTTC
CSAVASGAYNEQFF
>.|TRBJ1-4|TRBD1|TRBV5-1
TGCGCCAGCAGCGTACAGGGGACTAATGAAAAACTGTTTTTT
CASSVQGTNEKLFF
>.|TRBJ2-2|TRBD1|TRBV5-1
TGCGCCAGCAGCTTGACGGACAGGGGGAACACCGGGGAGCTGTTTTTT
CASSLTDRGNTGELFF
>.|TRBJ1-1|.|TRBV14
TGTGCCAGCAGCCAAGATCTTTCAGGAGATGAAGCTTTCTTT
CASSQDLSGDEAFF
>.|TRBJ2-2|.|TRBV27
TGTGCCAGCAGTTTATCAGCCGGGACGGCGAACACCGGGGAGCTGTTTTTT
CASSLSAGTANTGELFF
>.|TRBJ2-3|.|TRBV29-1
TGCAGCGTTGGTCATCAACAACGGAATACGCAGTATTTT
CSVGHQQRNTQYF
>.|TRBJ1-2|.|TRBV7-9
TGTGCCAGCAGCTTCGGGTATGGCTACACCTTC
CASSFGYGYTF
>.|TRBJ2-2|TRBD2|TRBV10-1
TGCGCCAGCAGCGATATCCGGGAGGCCACCGGGGAGCTGTTTTTT
CASSDIREATGELFF
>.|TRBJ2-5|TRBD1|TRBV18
TGTGCCAGCTCAACGGGACAGCAAGAGACCCAGTACTTC
CASSTGQQETQYF
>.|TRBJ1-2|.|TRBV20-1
TGCAGTCCCGGGTGGGACTATGGCTACACCTTC
CSPGWDYGYTF